This is a list of T cell receptor beta chains from one sample in a study of blood T cell repertoires in COVID-19. Here immunoSEQ multiplex PCR was the method, and the copy in TCRdb shows in-frame clones only, minus some. This repertoire shows 150,000 to 200,000 clones, about three quarters found once; its top ten account for roughly 3.1%. Sequenced input: peripheral blood. The receptor source for this set is a man aged 65-85 years with acute or convalescent COVID-19. Both conserved end residues are part of each CDR3. A D gene is named only where the DNA matches it firmly. Only some rows state a clone size, as once, few, many or a class for expanded clones.

V gene: TRBV5-1; D gene: NA; J gene: TRBJ2-5; clone size: few; CDR3 protein: CASSLAGALMGETQYF; CDR3 DNA: TGCGCCAGCAGCTTGGCGGGAGCTCTAATGGGGGAGACCCAGTACTTC
V gene: TRBV24-1; D gene: TRBD1; J gene: TRBJ2-2; clone size: NA; CDR3 protein: CATSDRLGGTGITGELFF; CDR3 DNA: TGTGCCACCAGTGACCGTCTCGGTGGGACAGGTATCACCGGGGAGCTGTTTTTT
V gene: TRBV6-5; D gene: TRBD1; J gene: TRBJ1-1; clone size: NA; CDR3 protein: CASSGQGATEAFF; CDR3 DNA: TGTGCCAGCAGCGGACAGGGGGCCACTGAAGCTTTCTTT
V gene: TRBV5-1; D gene: NA; J gene: TRBJ1-1; clone size: NA; CDR3 protein: CASSAATDTEAFF; CDR3 DNA: TGCGCCAGCAGTGCGGCGACGGACACTGAAGCTTTCTTT
V gene: TRBV6-5; D gene: NA; J gene: TRBJ1-1; clone size: NA; CDR3 protein: CASTLQEMNTEAFF; CDR3 DNA: TGTGCCAGCACCCTACAGGAGATGAACACTGAAGCTTTCTTT
V gene: TRBV19; D gene: TRBD2; J gene: TRBJ2-3; clone size: NA; CDR3 protein: CASSIERGATDTQYF; CDR3 DNA: TGTGCCAGTAGTATCGAGCGGGGGGCAACAGATACGCAGTATTTT
V gene: TRBV6-5; D gene: NA; J gene: TRBJ2-7; clone size: NA; CDR3 protein: CASSYSIQGISEQYF; CDR3 DNA: TGTGCCAGCAGTTACTCGATACAGGGTATCTCCGAGCAGTACTTC
V gene: TRBV6-5; D gene: NA; J gene: TRBJ2-2; clone size: NA; CDR3 protein: CASRTLAIHTGELFF; CDR3 DNA: TGTGCCAGCAGGACTCTCGCTATTCACACCGGGGAGCTGTTTTTT
V gene: TRBV7-3; D gene: NA; J gene: TRBJ2-3; clone size: NA; CDR3 protein: CASSLRRAAGDTQYF; CDR3 DNA: TGTGCCAGCAGCTTAAGGAGGGCCGCGGGAGATACGCAGTATTTT
V gene: TRBV7-9; D gene: TRBD2; J gene: TRBJ2-3; clone size: few; CDR3 protein: CASSLPSGSLEDTQYF; CDR3 DNA: TGTGCCAGCAGCTTGCCTAGCGGGAGTCTTGAAGATACGCAGTATTTT